This T cell receptor beta chain was found in a study of blood T cell repertoires in COVID-19. Profiling relied on immunoSEQ multiplex PCR, and the TCRdb table lists in-frame clones only, not all of them. The table lists approximately 300,000 clones, around 87% of them singletons, with approximately 4% in the top ten. CDR3 length equals 15 residues. With 5 bases clipped from V and 5 bases from J, the junction kept 10 bases outside the gene matches. The V gene's germline CDR1 is MGHRA and CDR2 YSYEKL. This clonotype was sampled from a woman between 45 and 60 years old with active or convalescent COVID-19. The V and J genes are TRBV4-1 and TRBJ1-2; 8 nucleotides agree with TRBD1. What was sequenced was peripheral blood. The chain's CDR3 is CASSTLTGAQYGYTF. For the CDR3, the DNA is TGCGCCAGCAGCACTTTGACAGGGGCGCAGTATGGCTACACCTTC.